The entry below describes one T cell receptor (beta chain). No antigen is known for it. Reverse transcribing all isolated RNA meant expressed TCRB transcripts were sequenced. Method: immunoSEQ multiplex PCR; TCRdb's copy keeps in-frame clones and lacks some. The data show roughly 230,000 clones, with roughly 11% seen just once and around 0.015% held by the top ten. This entry belongs to a study of beta chain features in type 1 diabetes. Overall study findings and caveats: In every one of the four CD4+ subsets, TCRB CDR3s were moderately but significantly shorter in Type 1 diabetes patients.

The CDR3 spans 14 residues. Trimming at V came to 8 bases and at J to 4 bases, leaving 9 bases not matched to a gene. Germline V lookup: CDR1 LGHNT, CDR2 FRNRAP. Input material: naive CD4+ T cells from blood. This chain links TRBV12-5 with TRBJ2-3, with 7 bases matching TRBD1. The source of this sequence is a man aged 25-45 years with type 1 diabetes. The CDR3 here is CASTPPGTADTQYF. CDR3 nucleotides: TGTGCTAGTACCCCACCGGGGACAGCAGATACGCAGTATTTT. The full variable domain, completed using reference TRBV12-5 and TRBJ2-3, is DARVTQTPRHKVTEMGQEVTMRCQPILGHNTVFWYRQTMMQGLELLAYFRNRAPLDDSGMPKDRFSAEMPDATLATLKIQPSEPRDSAVYFCASTPPGTADTQYFGPGTRLTVL.